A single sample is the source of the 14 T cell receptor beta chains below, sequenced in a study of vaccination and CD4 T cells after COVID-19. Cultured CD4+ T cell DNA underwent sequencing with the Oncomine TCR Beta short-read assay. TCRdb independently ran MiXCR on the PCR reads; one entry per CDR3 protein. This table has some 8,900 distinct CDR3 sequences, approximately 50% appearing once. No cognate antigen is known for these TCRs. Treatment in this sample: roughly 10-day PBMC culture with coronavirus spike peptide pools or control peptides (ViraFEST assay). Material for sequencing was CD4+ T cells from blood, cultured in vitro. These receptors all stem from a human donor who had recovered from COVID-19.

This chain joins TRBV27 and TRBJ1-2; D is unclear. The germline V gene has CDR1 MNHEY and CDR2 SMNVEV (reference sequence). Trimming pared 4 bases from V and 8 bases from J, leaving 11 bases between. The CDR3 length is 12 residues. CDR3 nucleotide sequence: TGTGCCAGCAGTTCCGGTGTAACGGGCTACACCTTC. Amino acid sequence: CASSSGVTGYTF.

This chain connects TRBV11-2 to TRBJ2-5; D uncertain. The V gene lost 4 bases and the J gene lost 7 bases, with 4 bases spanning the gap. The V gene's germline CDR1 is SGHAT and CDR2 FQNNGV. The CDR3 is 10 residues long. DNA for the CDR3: TGTGCCAGCAGCTCCAGGACCCAGTACTTC. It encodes CASSSRTQYF.

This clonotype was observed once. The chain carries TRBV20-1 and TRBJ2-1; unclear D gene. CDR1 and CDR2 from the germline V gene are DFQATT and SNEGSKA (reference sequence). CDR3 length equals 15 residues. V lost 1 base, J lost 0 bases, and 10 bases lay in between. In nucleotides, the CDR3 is TGCAGTGCTAGAGCGGGCACGAGCTCCTACAATGAGCAGTTCTTC. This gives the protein CSARAGTSSYNEQFF.

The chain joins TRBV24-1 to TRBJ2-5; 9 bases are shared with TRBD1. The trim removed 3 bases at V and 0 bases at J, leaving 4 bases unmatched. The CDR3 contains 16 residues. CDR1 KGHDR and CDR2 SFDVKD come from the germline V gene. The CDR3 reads CATSDGGTGYQETQYF. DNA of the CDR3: TGTGCCACCAGTGATGGGGGGACAGGGTACCAAGAGACCCAGTACTTC.

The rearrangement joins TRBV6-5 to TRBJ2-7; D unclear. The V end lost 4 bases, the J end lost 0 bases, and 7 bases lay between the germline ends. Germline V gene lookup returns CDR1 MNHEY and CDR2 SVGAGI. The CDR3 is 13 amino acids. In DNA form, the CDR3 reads TGTGCCAGCAGTTCGAGAAGCTCCTACGAGCAGTACTTC. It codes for CASSSRSSYEQYF.

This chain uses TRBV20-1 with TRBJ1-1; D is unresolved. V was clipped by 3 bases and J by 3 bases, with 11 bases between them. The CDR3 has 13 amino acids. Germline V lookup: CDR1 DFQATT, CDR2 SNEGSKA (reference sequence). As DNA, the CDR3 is TGCAGTGCTAGTAACCCGGGTCACACTGAAGCTTTCTTT. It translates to CSASNPGHTEAFF.

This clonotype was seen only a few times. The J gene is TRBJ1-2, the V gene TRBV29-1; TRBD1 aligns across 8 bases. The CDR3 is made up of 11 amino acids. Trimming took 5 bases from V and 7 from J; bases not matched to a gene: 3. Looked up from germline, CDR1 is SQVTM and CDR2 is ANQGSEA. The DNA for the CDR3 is TGCAGCGTTTATGGACAGGGTGGCTACACCTTC. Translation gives CSVYGQGGYTF.

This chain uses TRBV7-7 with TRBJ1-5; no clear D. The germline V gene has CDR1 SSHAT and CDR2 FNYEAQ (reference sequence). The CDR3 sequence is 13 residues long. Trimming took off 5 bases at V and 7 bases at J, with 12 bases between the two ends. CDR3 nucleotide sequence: TGTGCCAGCAGCCAAGGGATCAGCCAGCCCCAGCATTTT. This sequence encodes CASSQGISQPQHF.

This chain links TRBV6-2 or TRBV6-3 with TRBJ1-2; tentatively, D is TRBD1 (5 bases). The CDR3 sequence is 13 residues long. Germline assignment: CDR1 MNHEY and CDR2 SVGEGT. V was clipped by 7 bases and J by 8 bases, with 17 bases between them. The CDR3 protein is CASTRWGGDGYTF. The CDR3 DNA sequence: TGTGCCAGCACCCGGTGGGGGGGTGACGGCTACACCTTC.

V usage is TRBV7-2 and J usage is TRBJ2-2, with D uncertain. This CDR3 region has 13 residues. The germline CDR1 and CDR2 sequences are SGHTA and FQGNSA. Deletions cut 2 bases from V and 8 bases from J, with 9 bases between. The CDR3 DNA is TGTGCCAGCAGCTTAAGCGTTGCAGGGGAGCTGTTTTTT. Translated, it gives CASSLSVAGELFF. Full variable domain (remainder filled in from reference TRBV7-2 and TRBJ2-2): GAGVSQSPSNKVTEKGKDVELRCDPISGHTALYWYRQSLGQGLEFLIYFQGNSAPDKSGLPSDRFSAERTGGSVSTLTIQRTQQEDSAVYLCASSLSVAGELFFGEGSRLTVL.

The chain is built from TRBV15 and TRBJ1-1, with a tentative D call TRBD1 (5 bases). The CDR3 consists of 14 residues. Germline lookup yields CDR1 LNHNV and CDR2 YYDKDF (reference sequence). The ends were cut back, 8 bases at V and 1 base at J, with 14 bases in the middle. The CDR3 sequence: CATQIRRANTEAFF. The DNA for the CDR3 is TGTGCCACCCAGATACGCAGGGCGAACACTGAAGCTTTCTTT.

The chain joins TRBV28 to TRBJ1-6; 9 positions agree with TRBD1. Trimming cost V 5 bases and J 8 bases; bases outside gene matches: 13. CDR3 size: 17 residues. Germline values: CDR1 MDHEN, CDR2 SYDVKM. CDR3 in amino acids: CASSPGTGLRGHSPLHF. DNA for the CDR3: TGTGCCAGCAGTCCCGGGACAGGGTTGCGGGGCCATTCACCCCTCCACTTT.

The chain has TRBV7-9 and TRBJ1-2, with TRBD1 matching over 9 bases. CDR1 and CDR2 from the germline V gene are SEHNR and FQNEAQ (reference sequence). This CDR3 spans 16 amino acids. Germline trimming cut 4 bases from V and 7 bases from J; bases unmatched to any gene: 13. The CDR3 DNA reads TGTGCCAGCAGCTGGCTCGGGACAGGGACTCTGGGTGGCTACACCTTC. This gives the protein CASSWLGTGTLGGYTF.

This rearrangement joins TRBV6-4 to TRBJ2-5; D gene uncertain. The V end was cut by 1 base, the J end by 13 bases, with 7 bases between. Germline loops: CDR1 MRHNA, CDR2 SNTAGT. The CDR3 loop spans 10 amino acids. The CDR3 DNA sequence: TGTGCCAGCAGTGACTTGTATGGGTACTTC. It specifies CASSDLYGYF.